The clone carrying this TCR beta chain was found many times. The antigen is undetermined. TCRdb recomputed calls from the PCR reads with MiXCR, one row per CDR3 protein. The data show 400,000 to 600,000 distinct CDR3 sequences, around 25% seen once. The entry originates in a study of molecular identifiers for immune sequencing clone quantification. Study-wide points: Under 1% of molecules in naive cells, but over 99% of effector molecules, belonged to clones above 20 RNA copies.

This CDR3 contains 13 residues. Trimming took off 3 bases at V and 5 bases at J, with 10 bases between the two ends. Germline-derived CDR1 and CDR2 are SEHNR and FQNEAQ (reference sequence). This receptor was identified in a human donor in good health. Some libraries in this study had Jurkat cell RNA spiked in. The sequenced sample was naive CD8+ T cells from blood, with Jurkat cell RNA spiked in. The subset here: FACS-sorted CD8+CD4-CCR7+CD45RA+ naive T cells. The V and J genes are TRBV7-9 and TRBJ2-5; D not resolved. The CDR3 DNA follows: TGTGCCAGCAGCTTCTCGACGGTGGAGACCCAGTACTTC. Its translation: CASSFSTVETQYF.